This is a list of T cell receptor beta chains from one sample in a study of response to subunit inactivated influenza vaccine. MiXCR was run by TCRdb on the RT-PCR reads, yielding one entry per CDR3 protein. The sample shows about 480,000 distinct CDR3 sequences, roughly 9.8% of them seen only once. Sample: PBMCs from blood, taken roughly 6 weeks after vaccination. These receptors were obtained from a man aged 45-65 years who received an inactivated influenza vaccine. The CDR3 runs from the conserved cysteine through the conserved F or W. Each record gives: clone size, J gene, V gene, D gene, CDR3 DNA, CDR3 protein. A D gene is named only where the DNA matches it firmly. Not all rows give a size; the values are once, few, many and, for expanded clones, a class.

>.|TRBJ2-5|TRBV4-1|.
TGCGCCAGCAGCCAGTCGAGGAGGAGACAAGAGACCCAGTACTTC
CASSQSRRRQETQYF
>.|TRBJ1-1|TRBV7-9|.
TGTGCCAGCAGGCAGACCGTGAACACTGAAGCTTTCTTT
CASRQTVNTEAFF
>many|TRBJ2-2|TRBV5-1|TRBD2
TGCGCCAGCAGTCCCTTGCGGGAGATGAACACCGGGGAGCTGTTTTTT
CASSPLREMNTGELFF
>many|TRBJ2-1|TRBV10-1|TRBD2
TGCGCCAGCAGTGAGTCGTACGGGGGGGCCTACAATGAGCAGTTCTTC
CASSESYGGAYNEQFF
>.|TRBJ1-1|TRBV7-9|.
TGTGCCAGCAGCTTACAGGGACCGGCTATGAACACTGAAGCTTTCTTT
CASSLQGPAMNTEAFF
>.|TRBJ2-3|TRBV20-1|.
TGCAGTGCCCCTGACACAGATACGCAGTATTTT
CSAPDTDTQYF
>.|TRBJ2-7|TRBV20-1|TRBD1
TGCAGTGCCGAATACAGACGGACAGGCACACGTGACGAGCAGTACTTC
CSAEYRRTGTRDEQYF
>few|TRBJ2-7|TRBV5-1|.
TGCGCCAGCAGCTTCAGGGGCGCGTCGGACTACGAGCAGTACTTC
CASSFRGASDYEQYF
>.|TRBJ2-5|TRBV3-1|.
TGTGCCAGCAGCCAAGATCTAGGGGGGCCCTTAGAGACCCAGTACTTC
CASSQDLGGPLETQYF
>few|TRBJ2-1|TRBV4-2|TRBD2
TGTGCCAGCAGCCCGGAAGCGGGGGGGGTCTACAATGAGCAGTTCTTC
CASSPEAGGVYNEQFF
>few|TRBJ1-5|TRBV6-2/TRBV6-3|.
TGTGCCAGCAGTTACACAGGGCTTGGTCAGCCCCAGCATTTT
CASSYTGLGQPQHF
>many|TRBJ1-6|TRBV12-3/TRBV12-4|.
TGTGCCAGCAGTTTAGGGACCAACAGTTCACCCCTCCACTTT
CASSLGTNSSPLHF
>.|TRBJ2-7|TRBV20-1|TRBD2
TGCAGTGCTAGTTCATACGGAGCGGGGGAGCAGTACTTC
CSASSYGAGEQYF
>.|TRBJ2-1|TRBV29-1|TRBD2
TGCAGCGTTGCTCGGCTAGCGGCTGTCTCCAATGAGCAGTTCTTC
CSVARLAAVSNEQFF
>.|TRBJ2-2|TRBV4-2|TRBD2
TGTGCCAGCAGCCAAGGAGCGGGGGAGAACACCGGGGAGCTGTTTTTT
CASSQGAGENTGELFF
>many|TRBJ1-5|TRBV29-1|.
TGCAGCGTTGCCAAGGGGGTCAATCAGCCCCAGCATTTT
CSVAKGVNQPQHF
>.|TRBJ1-1|TRBV6-1|.
TGTGCCAGCAGTGAACCCGGGACGGCGAACACTGAAGCTTTCTTT
CASSEPGTANTEAFF
>few|TRBJ1-1|TRBV29-1|TRBD1
TGCAGCGTTGGACAGGGGGATGCAGCTTTCTTT
CSVGQGDAAFF
>.|TRBJ2-1|TRBV29-1|.
TGCAGCGCCCAGGGGGGGACTTACAATGAGCAGTTCTTC
CSAQGGTYNEQFF
>few|TRBJ2-1|TRBV7-9|.
TGTGCCAGCAGCCTAGGGGGTTTCCCAGAGCCGTTCTTC
CASSLGGFPEPFF
>.|TRBJ2-3|TRBV5-1|.
TGCGCCAGCAGCATAACAGGATATACGCAGTATTTT
CASSITGYTQYF
>.|TRBJ2-1|TRBV11-2|TRBD1
TGTGCCAGCAGAAAACTGCAGGGGGCGAATGAGCAGTTCTTC
CASRKLQGANEQFF
>few|TRBJ2-6|TRBV11-2|TRBD2
TGTGCCAGCAGGGAACTAGCGGGGAGCGGGGCCAACGTCCTGACTTTC
CASRELAGSGANVLTF
>few|TRBJ2-4|TRBV4-1|TRBD1
TGCGCCAGCAGCCGGTCCCGGGACAGGGTGAACATTCAGTACTTC
CASSRSRDRVNIQYF
>.|TRBJ2-7|TRBV7-6|TRBD2
TGTGCCAGCAGCTTAGGAACTAGCGGCGAGCAGTACTTC
CASSLGTSGEQYF
>.|TRBJ1-4|TRBV10-3|.
TGTGCCATCAGCTCTGGGGGACGAATGGGGATAGGGGAAAAACTGTTTTTT
CAISSGGRMGIGEKLFF
>few|TRBJ1-6|TRBV27|.
TGTGCCAGCAGTCCCGACAAGTCCCTAAATTCACCCCTCCACTTT
CASSPDKSLNSPLHF
>many|TRBJ2-7|TRBV28|TRBD2
TGTGCCAGCAGGCGGGAGCCACTGTACGAGCAGTACTTC
CASRREPLYEQYF
>few|TRBJ2-7|TRBV7-8|TRBD1
TGTGCCAGCAGCAATATCGGACAGGGAGGCTACGAGCAGTACTTC
CASSNIGQGGYEQYF
>many|TRBJ1-4|TRBV10-3|.
TGTGCCATCAGTGATTCCGTTGCAACTAATGAAAAACTGTTTTTT
CAISDSVATNEKLFF
>many|TRBJ1-5|TRBV12-3/TRBV12-4|.
TGTGCCAGCAGTTTCTTGAGTCAGCCCCAGCATTTT
CASSFLSQPQHF
>many|TRBJ2-1|TRBV5-5|.
TGTGCCAGCAGCTTGGCACTTGCGAAAGCCTACAATGAGCAGTTCTTC
CASSLALAKAYNEQFF
>few|TRBJ2-5|TRBV15|TRBD1
TGTGCCACCAGCAGAGGTTTCAGGGGGCCGGGAGAGACCCAGTACTTC
CATSRGFRGPGETQYF
>few|TRBJ2-7|TRBV4-2|TRBD2
TGTGCCAGCAGCCAAGATGAGCTAAGCGGGGGCACCTACGAGCAGTACTTC
CASSQDELSGGTYEQYF
>few|TRBJ2-3|TRBV12-3/TRBV12-4|.
TGTGCCAGCACCTTGGGGGGCGCAGATACGCAGTATTTT
CASTLGGADTQYF
>few|TRBJ2-1|TRBV24-1|TRBD2
TGTGCCACCAGCCTAAGCGGGAGTTCCTACAATGAGCAGTTCTTC
CATSLSGSSYNEQFF
>many|TRBJ2-7|TRBV5-1|.
TGCGCCAGCAGCTTGGACAACTACGAGCAGTACTTC
CASSLDNYEQYF
>.|TRBJ2-1|TRBV20-1|TRBD2
TGCAGTGCTGATCCGGGACTAGCGTCGGGTGAGCAGTTCTTC
CSADPGLASGEQFF
>few|TRBJ2-1|TRBV3-1|.
TGTGCCAGCAGCCAGAGGACTACCTACAATGAGCAGTTCTTC
CASSQRTTYNEQFF
>many|TRBJ2-7|TRBV28|TRBD1
TGTGCCAGCAGTCCCGACAGGGTCGACTACGAGCAGTACTTC
CASSPDRVDYEQYF
>.|TRBJ2-5|TRBV5-1|TRBD1
TGCGCCAGCAGCAAGGGACAGGGTTGGGAGACCCAGTACTTC
CASSKGQGWETQYF
>.|TRBJ2-6|TRBV9|.
TGTGCCAGCAGCCGAGGGGCAAACTCTGGGGCCAACGTCCTGACTTTC
CASSRGANSGANVLTF
>.|TRBJ2-1|TRBV7-9|TRBD2
TGTGCCAGCAGCAGACAGAGCGGGGGGGCCTACAATGAGCAGTTCTTC
CASSRQSGGAYNEQFF
>many|TRBJ2-7|TRBV5-1|TRBD2
TGCGCCAGCAGCTTGGCCAATCTACTAGCGGGAGAGACGGAGCAGTACTTC
CASSLANLLAGETEQYF
>.|TRBJ2-7|TRBV9|.
TGTGCCACCAGCGTAGAGCCGGGGAAAGTCTACGAGCAGTACTTC
CATSVEPGKVYEQYF
>.|TRBJ2-3|TRBV15|.
TGTGCCACCAGCAGAGATCCAGCCCGCACAGATACGCAGTATTTT
CATSRDPARTDTQYF
>.|TRBJ2-5|TRBV7-9|TRBD1
TGTGCCAGCAGCGGTAGTCCCGGGACAGACCAAGAGACCCAGTACTTC
CASSGSPGTDQETQYF
>.|TRBJ1-1|TRBV3-1|.
TGTGCCAGCAGCCAAGATCCGACTGAAGCTTTCTTT
CASSQDPTEAFF
>many|TRBJ1-5|TRBV7-8|TRBD1
TGTGCCAGCAGCCAACCGGGACAGGGAGAAAATCAGCCCCAGCATTTT
CASSQPGQGENQPQHF
>.|TRBJ2-5|TRBV28|.
TGTGCCAGCAGTTTTTTGGAAAAAGAGACCCAGTACTTC
CASSFLEKETQYF
>many|TRBJ2-1|TRBV29-1|.
TGCAGCGTTGAAGGCGTAACTAGAGTAAACTCCTACAATGAGCAGTTCTTC
CSVEGVTRVNSYNEQFF
>few|TRBJ2-2|TRBV12-3/TRBV12-4|TRBD1
TGTGCCAGCAGCCCTGGGACAGGGGGCAAGCCCGGGGAGCTGTTTTTT
CASSPGTGGKPGELFF
>few|TRBJ1-3|TRBV20-1|.
TGCAGTGCTCCAAAAGGGGGCTCTGGAAACACCATATATTTT
CSAPKGGSGNTIYF
>.|TRBJ2-1|TRBV6-5|TRBD2
TGTGCCAGCAGTTACCGAACTAGCGGATCCAGAAGCGGAAATGAGCAGTTCTTC
CASSYRTSGSRSGNEQFF
>few|TRBJ2-3|TRBV9|TRBD1
TGTGCCAGCAGCGAGATTGACAGGGGGAGAACAACAGATACGCAGTATTTT
CASSEIDRGRTTDTQYF